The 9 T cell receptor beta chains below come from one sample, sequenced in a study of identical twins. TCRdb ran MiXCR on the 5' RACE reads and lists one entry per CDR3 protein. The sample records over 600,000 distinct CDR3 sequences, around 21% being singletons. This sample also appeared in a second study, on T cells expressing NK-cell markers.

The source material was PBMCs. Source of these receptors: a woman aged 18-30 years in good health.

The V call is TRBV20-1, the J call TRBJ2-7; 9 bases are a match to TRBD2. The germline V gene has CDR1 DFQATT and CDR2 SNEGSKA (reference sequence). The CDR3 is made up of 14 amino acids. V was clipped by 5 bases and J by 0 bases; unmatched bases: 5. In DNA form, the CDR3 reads TGCAGTGCTGGTCTAGCGGGAAGCTCCTACGAGCAGTACTTC. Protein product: CSAGLAGSSYEQYF.

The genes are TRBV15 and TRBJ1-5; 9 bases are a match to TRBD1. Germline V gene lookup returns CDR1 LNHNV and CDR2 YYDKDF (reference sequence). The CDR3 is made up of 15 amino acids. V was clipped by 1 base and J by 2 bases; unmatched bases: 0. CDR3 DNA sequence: TGTGCCACCAGCAGAGGGACAGGGGGCAATCAGCCCCAGCATTTT. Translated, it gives CATSRGTGGNQPQHF.

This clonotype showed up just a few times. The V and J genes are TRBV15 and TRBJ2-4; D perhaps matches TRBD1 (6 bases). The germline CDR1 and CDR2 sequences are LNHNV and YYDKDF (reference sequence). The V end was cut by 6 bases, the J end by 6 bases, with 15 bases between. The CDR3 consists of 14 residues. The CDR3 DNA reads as TGTGCCACCAGACGTTGGGACAACTCAAACATTCAGTACTTC. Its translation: CATRRWDNSNIQYF. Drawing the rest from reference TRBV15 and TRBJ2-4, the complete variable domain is DAMVIQNPRYQVTQFGKPVTLSCSQTLNHNVMYWYQQKSSQAPKLLFHYYDKDFNNEADTPDNFQSRRPNTSFCFLDIRSPGLGDTAMYLCATRRWDNSNIQYFGAGTRLSVL.

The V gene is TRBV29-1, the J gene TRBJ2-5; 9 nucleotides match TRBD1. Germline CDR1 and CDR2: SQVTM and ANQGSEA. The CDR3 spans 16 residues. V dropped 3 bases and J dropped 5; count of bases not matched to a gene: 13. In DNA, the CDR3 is TGCAGCGTTGACCTCGTCCCGGGACAGGGTCGGGAGACCCAGTACTTC. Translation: CSVDLVPGQGRETQYF.

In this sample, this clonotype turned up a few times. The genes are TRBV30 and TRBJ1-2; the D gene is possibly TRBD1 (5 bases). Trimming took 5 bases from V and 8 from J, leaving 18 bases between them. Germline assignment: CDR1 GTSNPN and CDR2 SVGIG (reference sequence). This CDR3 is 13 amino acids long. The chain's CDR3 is CAWAGRGRWGYTF. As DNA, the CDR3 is TGTGCCTGGGCGGGGAGGGGACGGTGGGGCTACACCTTC.

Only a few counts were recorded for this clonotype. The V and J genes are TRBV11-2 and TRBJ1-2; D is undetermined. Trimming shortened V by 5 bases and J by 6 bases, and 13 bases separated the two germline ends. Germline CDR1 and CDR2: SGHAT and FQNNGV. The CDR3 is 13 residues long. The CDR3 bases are TGTGCCAGCAGCCCTTCGGGGTTTAATGGCTACACCTTC. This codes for CASSPSGFNGYTF.

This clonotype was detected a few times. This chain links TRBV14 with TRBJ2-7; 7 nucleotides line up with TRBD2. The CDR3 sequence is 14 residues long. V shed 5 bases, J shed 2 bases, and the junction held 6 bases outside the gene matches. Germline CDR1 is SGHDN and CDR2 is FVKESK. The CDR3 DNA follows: TGTGCCAGCAGCAAATTCCGGGGGGCCTACGAGCAGTACTTC. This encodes CASSKFRGAYEQYF.

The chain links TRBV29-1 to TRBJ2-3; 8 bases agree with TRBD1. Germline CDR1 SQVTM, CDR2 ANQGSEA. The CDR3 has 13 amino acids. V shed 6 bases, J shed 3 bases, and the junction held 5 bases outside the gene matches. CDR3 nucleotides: TGCAGCGTCAGGGGGCTTTCTACAGATACGCAGTATTTT. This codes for CSVRGLSTDTQYF.

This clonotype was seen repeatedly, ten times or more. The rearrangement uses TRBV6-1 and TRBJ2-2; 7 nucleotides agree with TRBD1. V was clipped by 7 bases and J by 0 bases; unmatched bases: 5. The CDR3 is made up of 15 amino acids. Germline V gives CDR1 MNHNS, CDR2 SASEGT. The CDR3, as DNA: TGTGCCAGCACCCAGGGGGTCGCGAACACCGGGGAGCTGTTTTTT. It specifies CASTQGVANTGELFF.